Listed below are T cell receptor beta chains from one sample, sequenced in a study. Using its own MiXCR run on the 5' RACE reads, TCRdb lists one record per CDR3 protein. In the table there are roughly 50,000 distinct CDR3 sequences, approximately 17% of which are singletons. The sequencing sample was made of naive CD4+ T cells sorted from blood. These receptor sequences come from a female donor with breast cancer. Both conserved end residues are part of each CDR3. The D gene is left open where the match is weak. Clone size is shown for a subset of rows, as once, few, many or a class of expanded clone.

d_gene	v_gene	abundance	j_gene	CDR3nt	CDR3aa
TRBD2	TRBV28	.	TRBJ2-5	TGTGCCAGCATCCCCGGTCGGGGACTAGCGGGAGTAGAGACCCCGTACTTC	CASIPGRGLAGVETPYF
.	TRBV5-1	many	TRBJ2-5	TGTGCCAGCAGCTTGGCGGAGACCCAGTACTTC	CASSLAETQYF
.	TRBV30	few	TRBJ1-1	TGTGCCTGGAGCCCTCTCGGGGGTGAAGCTTTCTTT	CAWSPLGGEAFF
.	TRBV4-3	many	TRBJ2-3	TGCGCCAGCAGCCAAGACAGACTGCGCACAGATACGCAGTATTTT	CASSQDRLRTDTQYF
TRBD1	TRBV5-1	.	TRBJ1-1	TGCGCCAGCAGAGGGACAGTTGTGGGCACTGAAGCTTTCTTT	CASRGTVVGTEAFF
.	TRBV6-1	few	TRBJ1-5	TGTGCCAGCAGTCAGGGACGTCAATGGGGTCAGCCCCAGCATTTT	CASSQGRQWGQPQHF
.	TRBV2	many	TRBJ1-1	TGTGCCAGCAGTGAAGTGGAAGGGACTGAAGCTTTCTTT	CASSEVEGTEAFF
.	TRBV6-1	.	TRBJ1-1	TGTGCCAGTCGGTTGGAGGGGGACACTGAAGCTTTCTTT	CASRLEGDTEAFF
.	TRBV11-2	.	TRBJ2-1	TGTGCCAGCAGCAGTCCCCGTGGGCGACGTTACAATGAGCAGTTCTTC	CASSSPRGRRYNEQFF
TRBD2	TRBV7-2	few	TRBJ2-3	TGTGGCAGCAGCCCCGGACTAGCGACAGATACGCAGTATTTT	CGSSPGLATDTQYF
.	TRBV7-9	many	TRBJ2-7	TGTGCCAGCATCCGGGACAACGGGCCCGAGTACTTC	CASIRDNGPEYF
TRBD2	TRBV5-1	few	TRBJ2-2	TGCGCCAGCACACCCGGGGGGGACGGGGAGCTGTTTTTT	CASTPGGDGELFF
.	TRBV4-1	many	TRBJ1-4	TGCGCCAGCAGCTTACAGGGTGAAAAACTGTTTTTT	CASSLQGEKLFF
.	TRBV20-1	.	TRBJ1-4	TGCAGTGCTAGAGATCAGAATAATGAAAAACTGTTTTTT	CSARDQNNEKLFF
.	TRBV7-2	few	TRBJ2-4	TGTGCCAGCAGCTCCGGGATGGCCAAAAACATTCAGTACTTC	CASSSGMAKNIQYF
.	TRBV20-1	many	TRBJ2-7	TGCAGTGCTAGTATACGGGAAGGAGCCTACGAGCAGTACTTC	CSASIREGAYEQYF
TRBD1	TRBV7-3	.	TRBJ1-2	TGTGCCAGCAGCCCGCAACAGGGGGGTGGCTACACCTTC	CASSPQQGGGYTF
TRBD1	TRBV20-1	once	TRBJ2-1	TGCAGTGCTAGTAGAGGGACAGAGAGCTCCTACGAGCAGTTCTTC	CSASRGTESSYEQFF
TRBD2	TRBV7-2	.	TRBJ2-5	TGTGCCAGCAGCTCGACGGCCACCGGGACTAGCGGGGGGGTACAAGAGAACCAGTACTTC	CASSSTATGTSGGVQENQYF
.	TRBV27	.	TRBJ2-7	TGTGCCAGCAGTTTATTAGGGGCCGGCGGTCGCTCCTACGAGCAGTACTTC	CASSLLGAGGRSYEQYF
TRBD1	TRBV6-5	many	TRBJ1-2	TGTGCCAGCAGGGACGGAACAGGGGGCGACTATGGCTACACCTTC	CASRDGTGGDYGYTF
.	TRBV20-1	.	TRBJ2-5	TGCAGTGCTAGACCAATCAAGAATCGGTTCCAAGAGACCCAGTACTTC	CSARPIKNRFQETQYF